This T cell receptor (beta chain) appears in the sequencing data of a study of cytomegalovirus exposure and HLA in healthy donors. Study summary: Unique TCRs from HLA-typed donors, 80 million to 90 million of them, were held in an early data release. Most donors, roughly 77% of over 300 genotyped, fell in the Caucasian-associated ancestry cluster. Whole-study findings and limits: As a later analysis revealed, the rate of TCR association differed by HLA locus, with DRB1 most and HLA-C fewest.

V was clipped by 4 bases and J by 1 base, with 8 bases between them. There are 12 residues in the CDR3. CDR1 is SQVTM, CDR2 ANQGSEA, per germline. This clone was seen only a few times. The target antigen is unknown. A multiplex PCR was run with 60 Vbeta primers and 13 Jbeta primers. Libraries were prepared by immunoSEQ multiplex PCR; TCRdb keeps only in-frame clonotypes and omits some of them. The sample carries more than 100,000 clones, 64% recorded once. Nominally healthy donors were sampled, though unrecorded immune exposures were likely. This sequence joins TRBV29-1 and TRBJ2-7; D is uncertain. The sequence derives from a woman in her forties in good health and CMV-seronegative. The sample comprised PBMCs. CDR3 in DNA: TGCAGCGTTGCCCCCGGGTCCTACGAGCAGTACTTC. It encodes CSVAPGSYEQYF.